These 15 T cell receptor beta chains came from one sample sequenced in a study of Graves' ophthalmopathy and Graves' hyperthyroidism. RNA transcripts served as template for amplifying TCR beta CDR3 sequences. HTBI primers served in a first-round RT-PCR, which a second-round multiplex PCR followed. TCRdb reprocessed the multiplex PCR reads with MiXCR, giving one entry per CDR3 protein. The data contain 560,000 or so distinct CDR3 sequences, under 45% of them seen just once; the ten biggest clones take up 4% to 5%. Source material: peripheral blood or thyroid tissue (not recorded which). All receptors come from an adult man with Graves' hyperthyroidism.

This sequence joins TRBV19 and TRBJ1-5, with D maybe TRBD1 (5 bases). The V gene's germline CDR1 is LNHDA and CDR2 SQIVND (reference sequence). The CDR3 covers 14 residues. Trimming removed 7 bases at V and 2 bases at J, with 12 bases between. CDR3 sequence reads: CASISGGGNQPQHF. CDR3 sequence (DNA): TGTGCCAGTATCTCCGGGGGTGGCAATCAGCCCCAGCATTTT.

Concerning this clonotype itself: It may be a read error: a sequence one base away is much more abundant. The V gene is TRBV7-2, the J gene TRBJ2-7; 9 bases align to TRBD2. The CDR3 is 18 residues long. V was clipped by 1 base and J by 6 bases; unmatched bases: 16. Germline CDR1 is SGHTA and CDR2 is FQGNSA. The CDR3 here is CASSLGRGGPRGTSEQYF. The DNA of the CDR3 is TGTGCCAGCAGCTTAGGGCGGGGGGGCCCGAGAGGCACCTCCGAGCAGTACTTC. Combining the CDR3 with reference TRBV7-2 and TRBJ2-7 gives the whole variable domain GAGVSQSPSNKVTEKGKDVELRCDPISGHTALYWYRQSLGQGLEFLIYFQGNSAPDKSGLPSDRFSAERTGGSVSTLTIQRTQQEDSAVYLCASSLGRGGPRGTSEQYFGPGTRLTVT.

V is TRBV7-2 and J is TRBJ1-2; D is undetermined. The germline V and J ends were trimmed by 5 bases and 8 bases, with 9 bases remaining between them. CDR1 and CDR2 from the germline V gene are SGHTA and FQGNSA. CDR3 size: 11 residues. CDR3 amino acids: CASSLVAGYTF. The CDR3, as DNA: TGTGCCAGCAGCCTGGTAGCGGGCTACACCTTC.

This clonotype was counted many times. The gene calls are TRBV12-3 or TRBV12-4 and TRBJ2-5; perhaps TRBD2 as D (6 bases). This CDR3 comprises 14 residues. The germline V and J ends were trimmed by 3 bases and 3 bases, with 11 bases remaining between them. The CDR3 region is CASSLAGLEETQYF. CDR3 nucleotide sequence: TGTGCCAGCAGTTTGGCGGGATTGGAAGAGACCCAGTACTTC.

The table lists this clonotype with a few counts. J is TRBJ2-3 and V is TRBV7-3; 15 bases match TRBD2. The CDR3 length is 15 residues. Trimming removed 5 bases from V and 5 bases from J; junction bases left unmatched: 2. The germline CDR1 and CDR2 sequences are SGHTA and FQGTGA. CDR3 nucleotides: TGTGCCAGCAGCCCGGGACTAGCGGGGGGAGATACGCAGTATTTT. Its protein is CASSPGLAGGDTQYF.

The chain employs TRBV20-1 and TRBJ1-3; D gene ambiguous. Germline V lookup: CDR1 DFQATT, CDR2 SNEGSKA (reference sequence). Trimming removed 3 bases at V and 6 bases at J, with 12 bases between. The CDR3 covers 13 residues. The CDR3 DNA sequence: TGCAGTGCTAGCACGCAGATGGTAAACACCATATATTTT. Protein sequence: CSASTQMVNTIYF.

The CDR3: CASSVESSYNSPLHF. The DNA for the CDR3 is TGTGCCAGCAGCGTTGAGAGCTCCTATAATTCACCCCTCCACTTT. V usage is TRBV9 and J usage is TRBJ1-6; D is unclear. The length of the CDR3 is 15 residues. Looked up from germline, CDR1 is SGDLS and CDR2 is YYNGEE. Trimming pared 2 bases from V and 0 bases from J, leaving 6 bases between. Based on the CDR3 plus reference TRBV9 and TRBJ1-6, the full variable domain is DSGVTQTPKHLITATGQRVTLRCSPRSGDLSVYWYQQSLDQGLQFLIQYYNGEERAKGNILERFSAQQFPDLHSELNLSSLELGDSALYFCASSVESSYNSPLHFGNGTRLTVT.

The chain recombines TRBV7-3 with TRBJ1-1; the match to TRBD1 covers 8 bases. The CDR3 totals 15 residues. Trimming cost V 4 bases and J 0 bases; bases outside gene matches: 4. The germline gives CDR1 SGHTA, CDR2 FQGTGA. CDR3 sequence reads: CASSSQGAVNTEAFF. The CDR3 nucleotides are TGTGCCAGCAGCTCTCAGGGGGCTGTGAACACTGAAGCTTTCTTT.

This clonotype showed up many times. The chain uses TRBV19 and TRBJ1-1; D possibly corresponds to TRBD1 (6 bases). Trimming removed 3 bases at V and 3 bases at J, with 20 bases between. CDR3 length: 17 amino acids. Germline V CDR1 and CDR2: LNHDA, SQIVND (reference sequence). CDR3 protein: CASSIRGFWTKDTEAFF. In DNA form, the CDR3 reads TGTGCCAGTAGTATTAGGGGGTTTTGGACGAAGGACACTGAAGCTTTCTTT.

This clonotype was detected ten times or more. This chain uses TRBV12-3 or TRBV12-4 with TRBJ1-5; D remains ambiguous. CDR3 length equals 12 residues. The V and J ends lost 2 bases and 7 bases respectively, with 6 bases between them. CDR3 residues: CASSLNNQPQHF. The CDR3 coding sequence is TGTGCCAGCAGTTTAAACAACCAGCCCCAGCATTTT.

The CDR3 DNA follows: TGCAGTGCTAGAGAGGCAGGGGCTGGCTACACCTTC. As protein: CSAREAGAGYTF. This chain joins TRBV20-1 and TRBJ1-2, with D maybe TRBD1 (6 bases). This CDR3 comprises 12 residues. Trimming removed 0 bases from V and 7 bases from J, with 9 bases in between. CDR1 is DFQATT and CDR2 is SNEGSKA in the germline V gene (reference sequence).

The chain couples TRBV28 to TRBJ2-7; 9 nucleotides match TRBD2. The CDR3 covers 14 residues. The V and J ends lost 6 bases and 4 bases, in that order; junction bases with no gene match: 7. The germline V gene has CDR1 MDHEN and CDR2 SYDVKM. The CDR3 DNA follows: TGTGCCAGCAGAACAGCGGGGGGCCATTACGAGCAGTACTTC. It yields the protein CASRTAGGHYEQYF. Complete variable domain (other parts from reference TRBV28 and TRBJ2-7): DVKVTQSSRYLVKRTGEKVFLECVQDMDHENMFWYRQDPGLGLRLIYFSYDVKMKEKGDIPEGYSVSREKKERFSLILESASTNQTSMYLCASRTAGGHYEQYFGPGTRLTVT.

A note on this clonotype: No conserved phenylalanine or tryptophan is present at the end of the CDR3, so a read error is the likely explanation. The limits of the CDR3 on the DNA are not certain, so only TCRdb's listed CDR3 is given. The rearrangement uses TRBV7-6 and TRBJ1-1. The CDR3 is 10 residues long, counting both termini. Germline V lookup: CDR1 SGHVS, CDR2 FNYEAQ. CDR3 amino acids: CASSRTTGTS.

This clonotype was detected many times. The rearrangement uses TRBV20-1 and TRBJ1-5, with D maybe TRBD1 (6 bases). The length of the CDR3 is 14 residues. Trimming removed 6 bases at V and 1 base at J, with 13 bases between. In germline, CDR1 is DFQATT, CDR2 SNEGSKA (reference sequence). CDR3 DNA: TGCAGTGCCCTGACAGGACGGAGCAATCAGCCCCAGCATTTT. It codes for CSALTGRSNQPQHF.

The rearrangement uses TRBV2 and TRBJ1-3; 10 bases agree with TRBD1. With V trimmed by 5 bases and J by 6 bases, 4 bases remained unmatched. The CDR3 is 14 amino acids. Germline loops: CDR1 SNHLY, CDR2 FYNNEI. DNA for the CDR3: TGTGCCAGCAGTCCGGGACAGGGGAAAAACACCATATATTTT. Its translation is CASSPGQGKNTIYF.